What follows are 16 T cell receptor beta chains derived from one specimen sequenced in a study of T cells in Graves' hyperthyroidism and ophthalmopathy. Researchers amplified the TCR beta CDR3 regions from RNA transcripts. The study used the HTBI primer set for a first-round RT-PCR of the TCR CDR3. TCRdb independently ran MiXCR on the multiplex PCR reads; one entry per CDR3 protein. The table includes some 600,000 distinct CDR3 sequences, just over 45% detected once. The sample comprised peripheral blood or thyroid tissue (not recorded which). The receptors shown here come from a woman aged 18-29 years with Graves' hyperthyroidism.

The chain links TRBV25-1 to TRBJ1-5; no clear D gene. Germline CDR1 reads MGHDK; CDR2 reads SYGVNS. CDR3 length: 13 amino acids. Trimming shortened V by 3 bases and J by 3 bases, and 6 bases separated the two germline ends. In DNA form, the CDR3 reads TGTGCCAGCAGTGATTTACTCAATCAGCCCCAGCATTTT. It yields the protein CASSDLLNQPQHF. Full variable domain (outside the CDR3, taken from reference TRBV25-1 and TRBJ1-5): EADIYQTPRYLVIGTGKKITLECSQTMGHDKMYWYQQDPGMELHLIHYSYGVNSTEKGDLSSESTVSRIRTEHFPLTLESARPSHTSQYLCASSDLLNQPQHFGDGTRLSIL.

Many counts were recorded for this clonotype. The rearrangement joins TRBV7-9 to TRBJ1-5; D is possibly TRBD1 (5 bases). The CDR3 is 12 amino acids. V lost 4 bases and J lost 7, with 8 bases in between. Germline-derived CDR1 and CDR2 are SEHNR and FQNEAQ (reference sequence). CDR3 nucleotides: TGTGCCAGCAGCTGGCAGGGACAGCCCCAGCATTTT. This gives the protein CASSWQGQPQHF.

This clonotype was found once. V usage is TRBV25-1 and J usage is TRBJ1-1, with D unclear. This CDR3 has 15 residues. The V gene lost 4 bases and the J gene lost 3 bases, with 15 bases spanning the gap. Germline V CDR1 and CDR2: MGHDK, SYGVNS. The CDR3 DNA follows: TGTGCCAGCAGTGCTAGTTTCGACACCGACACTGAAGCTTTCTTT. Residues: CASSASFDTDTEAFF.

The chain couples TRBV29-1 to TRBJ1-2; 8 nucleotides align to TRBD1. The CDR3 runs to 14 residues. CDR1 is SQVTM, CDR2 ANQGSEA, per germline. CDR3 coding DNA: TGCAGTGCCAAAGTGTTTCAGGGGGCGGGTGGCTACACCTTC. It specifies CSAKVFQGAGGYTF.

This clonotype was found many times. This sequence joins TRBV2 and TRBJ1-6; D gene unclear. Trimming shortened V by 5 bases and J by 8 bases, and 13 bases separated the two germline ends. The germline V gene has CDR1 SNHLY and CDR2 FYNNEI. This CDR3 is built from 14 residues. The CDR3 DNA is TGTGCCAGCAGTACCGGGTTTGAGCATTCACCCCTCCACTTT. Translated: CASSTGFEHSPLHF.

The chain carries TRBV19 and TRBJ1-5; D unclear. V was pared by 0 bases and J by 7 bases, with 7 bases between. CDR1 is LNHDA and CDR2 is SQIVND in the germline V gene (reference sequence). CDR3 length equals 13 residues. This chain's CDR3 is CASSIEYEQPQHF. The CDR3 nucleotides read TGTGCCAGTAGTATAGAGTACGAGCAGCCCCAGCATTTT.

The gene calls are TRBV6-1 and TRBJ1-5; weak D call: TRBD1 (6 bases). This CDR3 comprises 12 residues. V was pared by 1 base and J by 9 bases, with 7 bases between. Germline CDR1 and CDR2: MNHNS and SASEGT. This CDR3 reads CASSEVDRPQHF. The CDR3 DNA is TGTGCCAGCAGTGAAGTGGACAGGCCCCAGCATTTT.

This clonotype was counted at least ten times. The genes are TRBV7-2 and TRBJ1-1; D is possibly TRBD1 (6 bases). V gave up 10 bases and J gave up 0 bases, with 15 bases separating them. Germline V lookup: CDR1 SGHTA, CDR2 FQGNSA. There are 14 residues in the CDR3. The CDR3, as DNA: TGTGCCACTCTGCGGCGGGGGCTGAACACTGAAGCTTTCTTT. It translates to CATLRRGLNTEAFF.

Note on this clonotype: An end of the junction differs from the germline gene, which may be a read error. The rearrangement links TRBV9 to TRBJ2-2; D may correspond to TRBD1 or TRBD2 (5 bases each). Germline CDR1 SGDLS, CDR2 YYNGEE. The CDR3 contains 15 residues. The CDR3 DNA reads TGCGCCAGCAGTCGCTCCGGGACCATAACCGGGGAGCTGTTTTTT. As protein: CASSRSGTITGELFF. The entire variable domain, with the rest obtained from reference TRBV9 and TRBJ2-2, is as follows: DSGVTQTPKHLITATGQRVTLRCSPRSGDLSVYWYQQSLDQGLQFLIQYYNGEERAKGNILERFSAQQFPDLHSELNLSSLELGDSALYFCASSRSGTITGELFFGEGSRLTVL.

The chain couples TRBV15 to TRBJ1-6; D is perhaps TRBD1 (6 bases). CDR3 length: 16 residues. Germline-derived CDR1 and CDR2 are LNHNV and YYDKDF (reference sequence). Trimming shortened V by 3 bases and J by 10 bases, and 19 bases separated the two germline ends. CDR3 sequence (DNA): TGTGCCACCAGCAGGGTACTGGGGGCGAAAGGCTCACCCCTCCACTTT. This gives the protein CATSRVLGAKGSPLHF.

The chain is built from TRBV7-8 and TRBJ1-1; 8 bases align to TRBD1. V lost 7 bases, J lost 1 base, and 11 bases stayed unmatched. This CDR3 comprises 16 residues. Germline V gene sequence: CDR1 SGHVS, CDR2 FQNEAQ. The DNA for the CDR3 is TGTGCCAGCATCCCGGACAGGGTTCCTCAGAACACTGAAGCTTTCTTT. Translation: CASIPDRVPQNTEAFF.

This clonotype was seen many times. The chain combines TRBV29-1 with TRBJ2-2; 9 nucleotides line up with TRBD2. The V and J ends lost 4 bases and 11 bases, in that order; junction bases with no gene match: 5. Germline values: CDR1 SQVTM, CDR2 ANQGSEA. The CDR3 has 12 amino acids. The CDR3 region is CSVGSGTSELFF. The DNA of the CDR3 is TGCAGCGTTGGTTCCGGGACTAGCGAGCTGTTTTTT.

This clonotype has just a few counts. This chain's CDR3 is CASTLSGVNSPLHF. The CDR3 nucleotides read TGTGCCAGCACCCTATCAGGGGTGAATTCACCCCTCCACTTT. The chain combines TRBV7-6 with TRBJ1-6; D perhaps matches TRBD1 (6 bases). V lost 7 bases, J lost 7 bases, and 14 bases lay in between. The length of the CDR3 is 14 residues. The V gene's germline CDR1 is SGHVS and CDR2 FNYEAQ.

Concerning this clonotype: A much larger clonotype is one base distant, so this may be a read error. The chain couples TRBV2 to TRBJ1-2; maybe TRBD1 (6 bases). This CDR3 region has 12 residues. V shed 6 bases and J shed 8 bases, with 13 bases lying between them. CDR1 is SNHLY, CDR2 FYNNEI, per germline. The CDR3 DNA reads TGTGCCAGCAGCAACGCAGGGGCCGGCTACACCTTC. This encodes CASSNAGAGYTF. Supplemented by reference TRBV2 and TRBJ1-2, the full variable domain reads EPEVTQTPSHQVTQMGQEVILRCVPISNHLYFYWYRQILGQKVEFLVSFYNNEISEKSEIFDDQFSVERPDGSNFTLKIRSTKLEDSAMYFCASSNAGAGYTFGSGTRLTVV.

The chain has TRBV20-1 and TRBJ2-2; D is tentatively TRBD1 or TRBD2 (5 bases each). Germline assignment: CDR1 DFQATT and CDR2 SNEGSKA (reference sequence). Trimming cost V 4 bases and J 0 bases, with 15 bases left between them. The CDR3 is 16 residues long. CDR3 region: CSATSSGTPNTGELFF. The CDR3 DNA follows: TGCAGTGCTACTTCGTCCGGGACCCCGAACACCGGGGAGCTGTTTTTT.

J is TRBJ1-4 and V is TRBV19; no firm D call. This CDR3 spans 14 amino acids. CDR1 and CDR2 (germline): LNHDA, SQIVND (reference sequence). Trimming removed 4 bases from V and 4 bases from J, with 10 bases in between. In DNA form, the CDR3 reads TGTGCCAGTAGTAAAAACAGCGTTAATGAAAAACTGTTTTTT. This translates into CASSKNSVNEKLFF. The whole variable domain, remainder taken from reference TRBV19 and TRBJ1-4, is DGGITQSPKYLFRKEGQNVTLSCEQNLNHDAMYWYRQDPGQGLRLIYYSQIVNDFQKGDIAEGYSVSREKKESFPLTVTSAQKNPTAFYLCASSKNSVNEKLFFGSGTQLSVL.